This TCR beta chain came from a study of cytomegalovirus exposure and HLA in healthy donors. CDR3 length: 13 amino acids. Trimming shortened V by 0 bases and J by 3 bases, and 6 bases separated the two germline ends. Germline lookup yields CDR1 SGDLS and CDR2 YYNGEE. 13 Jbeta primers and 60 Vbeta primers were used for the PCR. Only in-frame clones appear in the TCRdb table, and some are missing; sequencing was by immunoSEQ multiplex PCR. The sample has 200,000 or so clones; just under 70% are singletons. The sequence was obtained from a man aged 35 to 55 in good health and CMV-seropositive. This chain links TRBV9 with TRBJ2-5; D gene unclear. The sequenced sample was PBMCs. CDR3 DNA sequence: TGTGCCAGCAGCGTAGGGAGCGAAGAGACCCAGTACTTC. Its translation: CASSVGSEETQYF.